The clone carrying this T cell receptor (beta chain) was detected ten times or more. What it binds is not known. The data stem from a study of Graves' ophthalmopathy and Graves' hyperthyroidism. The CDR3 totals 14 residues. Germline CDR1 reads MNHNS; CDR2 reads SASEGT. V was pared by 6 bases and J by 6 bases, with 18 bases between. PBMCs were obtained from roughly 9.4 ml of fresh peripheral blood. The authors amplified TCR beta CDR3 regions from RNA transcripts. First-round RT-PCR used HTBI primers; second-round multiplex PCR followed. TCRdb re-derived calls from the multiplex PCR reads in MiXCR, one entry per CDR3 protein. This table has roughly 500,000 distinct CDR3 sequences, around an eighth appearing once. Study-level points and caveats: Blood also contained most of the expanded thyroid clonotypes above 0.001 frequency. Ophthalmopathy versus stable hyperthyroidism: 13-signature model gave roughly 88% sensitivity, 80% to 84% specificity. Ophthalmopathy progression prediction by the model yielded a sensitivity of roughly 67% and a specificity of roughly 72%.

Specimen: blood. The chain links TRBV6-1 to TRBJ2-7; D is ambiguous. The sequence derives from a woman aged 25-40 years with Graves' ophthalmopathy. DNA for the CDR3: TGTGCCAGCAGCAACGGCCCCGAACGCCTCGAGCAGTACTTC. Its translation is CASSNGPERLEQYF.